This TCR beta chain was sequenced during a study of cytomegalovirus exposure and HLA in healthy donors. Background on the study: The approximately 110 validation repertoires were reported in a later analysis to have been generated on the same platform as the roughly 700 first-cohort repertoires. General observations from the study: Later, an analysis found that TCR clusters from the first cohort tended to co-occur in the roughly 110 validation repertoires.

CDR3 length: 17 amino acids. J lost 1 base, V lost 5 bases, and 13 bases had no gene match. Germline V gives CDR1 SGHAT, CDR2 FQDESV (reference sequence). Assay used: immunoSEQ multiplex PCR; TCRdb lists only in-frame clones, some missing. The table has about 120,000 clones, 89% seen once. This clone was counted a single time. What it recognizes is unknown. The chain couples TRBV11-1 to TRBJ1-1, with 7 bases identical to TRBD1. Sequencing input: PBMCs. This TCR was sampled from a young woman in good health and CMV-seronegative. CDR3 sequence (DNA): TGTGCCAGCAGCACCGGGACAGCCGAAAGGACGAACACTGAAGCTTTCTTT. It is translated as CASSTGTAERTNTEAFF.